Each of the 24 T cell receptor beta chains below was sequenced from the same sample in a study of vaccination and CD4 T cells after COVID-19. These TCRs' antigens remain unknown. Sequencing of cultured CD4+ T cell DNA used the Oncomine TCR Beta short-read assay. TCRdb called the PCR reads again in MiXCR, with one record for every CDR3 protein. The sample contains 20,000 to 30,000 distinct CDR3 sequences, roughly 44% of which appear only once. The sample's treatment: 10-day PBMC culture with coronavirus spike peptide pools or control peptides (ViraFEST assay). The sample comprised CD4+ T cells from blood, cultured in vitro. The receptors shown here come from a human donor who had recovered from COVID-19.

The gene calls are TRBV28 and TRBJ1-5, with TRBD1 identical over 11 bases. The CDR3 is 15 residues long. The V gene's germline CDR1 is MDHEN and CDR2 SYDVKM. After removal of 4 bases from V and 2 bases from J, the junction contained 1 base not matched to a gene. CDR3: CASSWGQGGNQPQHF. DNA for the CDR3: TGTGCCAGCAGTTGGGGACAGGGGGGCAATCAGCCCCAGCATTTT. Based on the CDR3 plus reference TRBV28 and TRBJ1-5, the full variable domain is DVKVTQSSRYLVKRTGEKVFLECVQDMDHENMFWYRQDPGLGLRLIYFSYDVKMKEKGDIPEGYSVSREKKERFSLILESASTNQTSMYLCASSWGQGGNQPQHFGDGTRLSIL.

This rearrangement joins TRBV15 to TRBJ2-1, with D perhaps assigned TRBD1 or TRBD2 (5 bases each). CDR3 size: 16 residues. Germline V lookup: CDR1 LNHNV, CDR2 YYDKDF (reference sequence). V was pared by 3 bases and J by 6 bases, with 18 bases between. CDR3 sequence (DNA): TGTGCCACCAGCAGGGGGGTCTCCCTAAAGGGCAATGAGCAGTTCTTC. It translates to CATSRGVSLKGNEQFF.

This clonotype was picked up a small number of times. This rearrangement joins TRBV20-1 to TRBJ2-3; 7 bases are shared with TRBD1. The V segment lost 4 bases and the J segment 9 bases; nucleotides outside the gene matches: 13. This CDR3 contains 14 residues. In germline, CDR1 is DFQATT, CDR2 SNEGSKA (reference sequence). The CDR3 DNA reads as TGCAGTGCTATATCGATAGTCCAGGGGGTCACGCAGTATTTT. Protein sequence: CSAISIVQGVTQYF.

The chain couples TRBV18 to TRBJ1-2, with D maybe TRBD1 (6 bases). The CDR3 covers 15 residues. Germline CDR1 KGHSH, CDR2 LQKENI. V lost 3 bases to trimming and J lost 8 bases, with 19 bases between them. The CDR3 DNA reads TGTGCCAGCTCACCCCCGAGGGGGGCAGGGTACGGCTACACCTTC. Translated, it gives CASSPPRGAGYGYTF.

The chain has TRBV4-1 and TRBJ2-7, with TRBD2 matching 7 bases. V lost 5 bases, J lost 7 bases, and 14 bases stayed unmatched. CDR3 size: 15 residues. Germline V gives CDR1 MGHRA, CDR2 YSYEKL. CDR3 in DNA: TGCGCCAGCAGCTCTCCCTCTAGCGGAGCACGGGAGCAGTACTTC. Its translation: CASSSPSSGAREQYF.

The rearrangement joins TRBV19 to TRBJ2-1, with D possibly TRBD2 on 6 matching bases. From germline, CDR1 is LNHDA and CDR2 SQIVND (reference sequence). This CDR3 comprises 15 residues. V dropped 3 bases and J dropped 5 bases, with 14 bases sitting between them. The CDR3 here is CASSIRRVGNNEQFF. The CDR3 DNA sequence: TGTGCCAGTAGTATCAGGAGGGTGGGTAACAATGAGCAGTTCTTC. Complete variable domain (other parts from reference TRBV19 and TRBJ2-1): DGGITQSPKYLFRKEGQNVTLSCEQNLNHDAMYWYRQDPGQGLRLIYYSQIVNDFQKGDIAEGYSVSREKKESFPLTVTSAQKNPTAFYLCASSIRRVGNNEQFFGPGTRLTVL.

This clonotype has only one observation. This sequence joins TRBV29-1 and TRBJ2-3; TRBD1 matches 7 bases. Germline loops: CDR1 SQVTM, CDR2 ANQGSEA. CDR3 length equals 13 residues. The V and J ends lost 6 bases and 10 bases, in that order; junction bases with no gene match: 13. The CDR3: CSVTGSTASSQYF. In DNA, the CDR3 is TGCAGCGTGACAGGGAGCACGGCGAGTTCGCAGTATTTT.

This clonotype appeared a few times. The chain couples TRBV6-1 to TRBJ1-2, with TRBD1 identical over 8 bases. CDR3 length: 13 amino acids. V gave up 5 bases and J gave up 2 bases; unmatched junction bases: 1. Per germline, CDR1 MNHNS and CDR2 SASEGT. The CDR3 DNA reads TGTGCCAGCAGTAGGACAGGGAACTATGGCTACACCTTC. This sequence encodes CASSRTGNYGYTF.

This rearrangement joins TRBV14 to TRBJ2-4, with 10 positions matching TRBD1. J gave up 6 bases and V 6 bases, and 2 bases lay outside the gene matches. This CDR3 has 13 residues. The germline V gene has CDR1 SGHDN and CDR2 FVKESK. The CDR3 loop reads CASRRQGANIQYF. CDR3 sequence (DNA): TGTGCCAGCAGAAGACAGGGGGCAAACATTCAGTACTTC. The full variable domain, rest sourced from reference TRBV14 and TRBJ2-4, is EAGVTQFPSHSVIEKGQTVTLRCDPISGHDNLYWYRRVMGKEIKFLLHFVKESKQDESGMPNNRFLAERTGGTYSTLKVQPAELEDSGVYFCASRRQGANIQYFGAGTRLSVL.

This chain links TRBV27 with TRBJ2-1, with unresolved D. The end of the DNA fits TRBJ2-7 better, so the J call may be wrong. CDR1 MNHEY and CDR2 SMNVEV come from the germline V gene (reference sequence). This CDR3 has 16 amino acids. CDR3 residues: CASSLSMAAETYEQYF. CDR3 coding DNA: TGTGCCAGCAGTTTATCGATGGCGGCAGAGACCTACGAGCAGTACTTC.

The chain is built from TRBV7-2 and TRBJ2-1; the D is unclear. The CDR3 has 12 amino acids. V was shortened by 2 bases and J by 9 bases, with 8 bases between the two germline ends. Germline V CDR1 and CDR2: SGHTA, FQGNSA. CDR3 nucleotides: TGTGCCAGCAGCTTATTGCACGTTGAGCAGTTCTTC. It specifies CASSLLHVEQFF.

The J gene is TRBJ1-6, the V gene TRBV27, with D perhaps TRBD1 (5 bases). CDR1 and CDR2 from the germline V gene are MNHEY and SMNVEV (reference sequence). The CDR3 is made up of 20 amino acids. V lost 2 bases to trimming and J lost 4 bases, with 24 bases between them. This chain's CDR3 is CASSLTLTPGRRNYNSPLHF. DNA of the CDR3: TGTGCCAGCAGTTTAACCCTGACCCCGGGACGGAGGAATTATAATTCACCCCTCCACTTT.

J is TRBJ2-7 and V is TRBV2; D possibly corresponds to TRBD1 (6 bases). The CDR3 length is 11 residues. CDR1 SNHLY and CDR2 FYNNEI come from the germline V gene. CDR3 sequence (DNA): TGTGCAGGGGGAGTGATAAACGAGCAGTACTTC. Translated: CAGGVINEQYF. Full variable domain (rest looked up from reference TRBV2 and TRBJ2-7): EPEVTQTPSHQVTQMGQEVILRCVPISNHLYFYWYRQILGQKVEFLVSFYNNEISEKSEIFDDQFSVERPDGSNFTLKIRSTKLEDSAMYFCAGGVINEQYFGPGTRLTVT.

The CDR3 DNA reads as TGTGCCAGCAGTCGACCAACCGGGACAGGGGTCGAGCAGTACTTC. Protein: CASSRPTGTGVEQYF. The chain carries TRBV6-2 or TRBV6-3 and TRBJ2-7; 10 bases align to TRBD1. This CDR3 has 15 residues. Germline CDR1 MNHEY, CDR2 SVGEGT. The J segment lost 6 bases and the V segment lost 5 bases, leaving 10 bases of the junction unmatched.

The chain carries TRBV14 and TRBJ1-5; 7 nucleotides align to TRBD1. The CDR3 consists of 13 residues. Germline CDR1 SGHDN, CDR2 FVKESK. V was clipped by 5 bases and J by 9 bases; unmatched bases: 7. CDR3 loop: CASSSSTGRPQHF. Written as DNA, the CDR3 is TGTGCCAGCAGCTCATCGACAGGGAGGCCCCAGCATTTT. The whole variable domain, filled in from reference TRBV14 and TRBJ1-5, reads EAGVTQFPSHSVIEKGQTVTLRCDPISGHDNLYWYRRVMGKEIKFLLHFVKESKQDESGMPNNRFLAERTGGTYSTLKVQPAELEDSGVYFCASSSSTGRPQHFGDGTRLSIL.

This clonotype came up a few times. The chain carries TRBV20-1 and TRBJ2-2; 9 nucleotides match TRBD2. Germline CDR1 and CDR2: DFQATT and SNEGSKA (reference sequence). The CDR3 contains 15 residues. Trimming at V came to 0 bases and at J to 1 base, leaving 0 bases not matched to a gene. The CDR3 here is CSARERGGNTGELFF. CDR3 in DNA: TGCAGTGCTAGAGAGCGGGGGGGGAACACCGGGGAGCTGTTTTTT.

This clonotype turned up a few times. The chain has TRBV19 and TRBJ2-1, with 9 bases fitting TRBD2. V was pared by 3 bases and J by 6 bases, with 9 bases of the junction left unmatched. CDR1 and CDR2 from the germline V gene are LNHDA and SQIVND (reference sequence). The CDR3 is 16 residues long. The CDR3 DNA is TGTGCCAGTAGTATTGGGAGCGGGGGGCCATTCAATGAGCAGTTCTTC. Its translation is CASSIGSGGPFNEQFF.

This chain uses TRBV18 with TRBJ2-3; 11 bases line up with TRBD1. The CDR3 contains 16 residues. V lost 1 base, J lost 3 bases, and 3 bases stayed unmatched. The germline gives CDR1 KGHSH, CDR2 LQKENI. The CDR3 DNA follows: TGTGCCAGCTCACCACGTGGGACAGGGGGGACAGATACGCAGTATTTT. The encoded protein is CASSPRGTGGTDTQYF.

CDR3 sequence reads: CASSIQGQRFNSPLHF. DNA of the CDR3: TGTGCCAGTAGTATCCAGGGACAGCGCTTTAATTCACCCCTCCACTTT. V is TRBV19 and J is TRBJ1-6; 7 bases align to TRBD1. V shed 3 bases, J shed 6 bases, and the junction held 8 bases outside the gene matches. CDR3 size: 16 residues. Germline lookup yields CDR1 LNHDA and CDR2 SQIVND (reference sequence).

The chain has TRBV7-2 and TRBJ1-2, with TRBD1 matching over 8 bases. With V trimmed by 3 bases and J by 7 bases, 4 bases remained unmatched. The CDR3 is 13 residues long. From germline, CDR1 is SGHTA and CDR2 FQGNSA. CDR3 nucleotide sequence: TGTGCCAGCAGCTTCACAGGGGGAGGTGGCTACACCTTC. This codes for CASSFTGGGGYTF.

The V gene is TRBV30, the J gene TRBJ1-2, with 9 bases fitting TRBD1. Trimming cost V 8 bases and J 12 bases; bases outside gene matches: 13. This CDR3 contains 12 residues. CDR1 and CDR2 (germline): GTSNPN, SVGIG (reference sequence). The CDR3: CAGRQGGIGNTF. The CDR3 region has the DNA TGTGCCGGCAGACAGGGGGGGATAGGGAACACCTTC.

The V and J genes are TRBV7-2 and TRBJ1-5; 7 nucleotides align to TRBD1. The CDR3 covers 13 residues. The germline CDR1 and CDR2 sequences are SGHTA and FQGNSA. V lost 5 bases to trimming and J lost 6 bases; unmatched junction nucleotides: 4. CDR3 protein: CASSPDRFQPQHF. The CDR3 nucleotides read TGTGCCAGCAGCCCGGACAGGTTTCAGCCCCAGCATTTT. The full variable domain, its missing parts supplied by reference TRBV7-2 and TRBJ1-5, is GAGVSQSPSNKVTEKGKDVELRCDPISGHTALYWYRQSLGQGLEFLIYFQGNSAPDKSGLPSDRFSAERTGGSVSTLTIQRTQQEDSAVYLCASSPDRFQPQHFGDGTRLSIL.

The chain links TRBV6-5 to TRBJ2-1; D gene unclear. Trimming took 2 bases from V and 5 from J, leaving 13 bases between them. The germline V gene encodes CDR1 MNHEY and CDR2 SVGAGI. This CDR3 has 15 amino acids. The CDR3 loop reads CASSYGGVSNNEQFF. DNA of the CDR3: TGTGCCAGCAGTTACGGTGGGGTGAGTAACAATGAGCAGTTCTTC.

The chain couples TRBV9 to TRBJ2-1; TRBD2 might be the D (6 bases). Germline V gene data show CDR1 as SGDLS and CDR2 as YYNGEE. V gave up 2 bases and J gave up 3 bases, with 12 bases separating them. This CDR3 spans 15 amino acids. The CDR3 region is CASSVRGLNYNEQFF. The CDR3 nucleotides are TGTGCCAGCAGCGTCCGGGGGTTAAACTACAATGAGCAGTTCTTC.